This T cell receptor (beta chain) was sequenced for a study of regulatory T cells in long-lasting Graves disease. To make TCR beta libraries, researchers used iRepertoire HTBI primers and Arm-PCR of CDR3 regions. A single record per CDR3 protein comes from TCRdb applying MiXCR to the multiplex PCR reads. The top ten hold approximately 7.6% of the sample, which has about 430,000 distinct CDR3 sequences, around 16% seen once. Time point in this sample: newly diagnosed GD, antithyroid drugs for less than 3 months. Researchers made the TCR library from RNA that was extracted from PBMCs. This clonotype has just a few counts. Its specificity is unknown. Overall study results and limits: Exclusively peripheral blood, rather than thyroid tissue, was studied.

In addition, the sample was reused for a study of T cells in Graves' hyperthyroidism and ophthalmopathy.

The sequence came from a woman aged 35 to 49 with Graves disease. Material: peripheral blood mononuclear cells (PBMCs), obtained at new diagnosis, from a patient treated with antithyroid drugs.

CDR3 coding DNA: TGTGCCACCAGTGATTTAAACAGGGCAGATGAGCAGTTCTTC. As protein: CATSDLNRADEQFF. The chain combines TRBV24-1 with TRBJ2-1; perhaps TRBD1 as D (6 bases). This CDR3 spans 14 amino acids. The V end was cut by 1 base, the J end by 8 bases, with 11 bases between. Germline V gene lookup returns CDR1 KGHDR and CDR2 SFDVKD.